The rows below give T cell receptor beta chains drawn from one sample of a study of OX40 agonist ivuxolimab in advanced cancers. Profiling relied on immunoSEQ multiplex PCR, and the TCRdb table lists in-frame clones only, not all of them. The sample carries 65,000 to 90,000 clones, roughly 89% recorded once. Specimen: CD4+ or CD8+ T cells sorted from blood, collected in a trial of the OX40 agonist ivuxolimab. All receptors come from an adult with an advanced solid tumor such as melanoma, head and neck, liver or kidney cancer. Each CDR3 is given with its conserved first and last residue. D genes are given only for firm matches. Size is stated for part of the rows, as once, few or many counts, or as a class when the clone is expanded.

clone_size,j_call,v_call,d_call,cdr3_nt,cdr3_aa
-,TRBJ1-6,TRBV4-3,-,TGCGCCAGCAAGGTCACAGGTTGGGATAATTCACCCCTCCACTTT,CASKVTGWDNSPLHF
-,TRBJ1-1,TRBV5-4,-,TGTGCCAGCAGTTACCTTGGCGAGGGGATACTGACTGAAGCTTTCTTT,CASSYLGEGILTEAFF
-,TRBJ1-3,TRBV4-3,TRBD1,TGCGCCAGCAGCCAAGACTGGACAGGGCTAAACACCATATATTTT,CASSQDWTGLNTIYF
few,TRBJ2-1,TRBV4-2,-,TGTGCCAGCAGCCAAGGGATAGGGCATGAGCAGTTCTTC,CASSQGIGHEQFF
-,TRBJ1-2,TRBV6-5,TRBD1,TGTGCCAGCAGGGACAGGGGGCGAGGCTATGGCTACACCTTC,CASRDRGRGYGYTF
-,TRBJ2-5,TRBV7-3,-,TGTGCCAGCAGCTTTAGTGGGGGTGCGTACTCTCAAGAGACCCAGTACTTC,CASSFSGGAYSQETQYF
-,TRBJ2-5,TRBV4-2,TRBD2,TGTGCCAGCAGCCAAGCCGGGGGGGCCTCAGAGACCCAGTACTTC,CASSQAGGASETQYF
-,TRBJ2-1,TRBV30,-,TGTGCCTGGACCTCGTTCAATGAGCAGTTCTTC,CAWTSFNEQFF
few,TRBJ1-3,TRBV6-6,-,TGTGCCAGCAGTACAGGGTTTAGAAACACCATATATTTT,CASSTGFRNTIYF
-,TRBJ2-3,TRBV7-2,-,TGTGCCAGCAGCCCCGTAGTAGGCGTAGATACGCAGTATTTT,CASSPVVGVDTQYF
-,TRBJ2-1,TRBV6-5,-,TGTGCCAGCAGTTACTCGACTTATAACCCCGCACAGTTCTTC,CASSYSTYNPAQFF
-,TRBJ1-1,TRBV28,TRBD1,TGTGCCAGCAGTCTCAGGGGGCTTGGCACTGAAGCTTTCTTT,CASSLRGLGTEAFF
once,TRBJ1-5,TRBV7-8,-,TGTGCCAGCAGCTTATATGACAGCAATCAGCCCCAGCATTTT,CASSLYDSNQPQHF
once,TRBJ2-1,TRBV28,TRBD2,TGTGCCAGCAGTTTGGGGGGGGAGCAGTTCTTC,CASSLGGEQFF
-,TRBJ2-7,TRBV15,-,TGTGCCACCAGCAGAGCAACTACAGGGTACGAGCAGTACTTC,CATSRATTGYEQYF
-,TRBJ2-1,TRBV6-5,-,TGTGCCAGCAGTCCCGGGAACAATGAGCAGTTCTTC,CASSPGNNEQFF
-,TRBJ1-2,TRBV28,-,TGTGCCAGCAGTTTCGTCCAACGGGGGGTCTATGGCTACACCTTC,CASSFVQRGVYGYTF
-,TRBJ1-1,TRBV6-6,-,TGTGCCAGCAGTTACAACAGGAACACTGAAGCTTTCTTT,CASSYNRNTEAFF
-,TRBJ2-2,TRBV27,-,TGTGCCAGCAGTTTGGGAGCCGCCGGGGAGCTGTTTTTT,CASSLGAAGELFF
-,TRBJ1-3,TRBV11-2,TRBD1,TGTGCCAGCAGCTTAGACCCGGGGACAGCCTTTGGCACCATATATTTT,CASSLDPGTAFGTIYF
-,TRBJ1-6,TRBV28,-,TGTGCCAGCAGTTTAAGGGGGGGTAATTCACCCCTCCACTTT,CASSLRGGNSPLHF
-,TRBJ1-3,TRBV16,-,TGTGCCAGCAGCCAATCTTCGCCAGGCCCGACACCCTCTGGAAACACCATATATTTT,CASSQSSPGPTPSGNTIYF
-,TRBJ2-1,TRBV7-2,-,TGTGCCAGCAGCTTTGACCGATCCGCCTACAATGAGCAGTTCTTC,CASSFDRSAYNEQFF
-,TRBJ2-3,TRBV28,-,TGTGCCAGCAGTTTCGAGAACACAGATACGCAGTATTTT,CASSFENTDTQYF
-,TRBJ2-5,TRBV6-5,TRBD2,TGTGCCAGTGAGGGACTAAAAGGCGAGACCCAGTACTTC,CASEGLKGETQYF
-,TRBJ1-5,TRBV7-2,-,TGTGCCAGCAGCTTATGGGCTAATAGCAATCAGCCCCAGCATTTT,CASSLWANSNQPQHF
once,TRBJ1-5,TRBV28,-,TGTGCCAGCAGTCTCTGGTCCTCACAGGGCGATAGCAATCAGCCCCAGCATTTT,CASSLWSSQGDSNQPQHF
-,TRBJ1-6,TRBV4-3,-,TGCGCCAGCAGCCAAGATGGGATCTCACCCCTCCACTTT,CASSQDGISPLHF
-,TRBJ1-2,TRBV9,TRBD1,TGTGCCAGCAGCGTCCTGACAGGGCTTGGCTACACCTTC,CASSVLTGLGYTF
-,TRBJ1-6,TRBV7-9,-,TGTGCCAGCAGCCTAAGGGGGAGCTCCTATAATTCACCCCTCCACTTT,CASSLRGSSYNSPLHF